These T cell receptor beta chains were read from a single sample in a study of control samples from healthy donors and cancer patients. Only in-frame clones appear in the TCRdb table, and some are missing; sequencing was by immunoSEQ multiplex PCR. Among under 450,000 clones listed, about nine tenths were seen once. Specimen: PBMCs. All receptors derive from a man aged 35 to 55 with head and neck cancer. CDR3s include the opening cysteine and the closing phenylalanine or tryptophan. Each record gives: clone size, J gene, V gene, D gene, CDR3 protein, CDR3 DNA. The D gene is left open where the match is weak. Rows give clone size only sometimes, using once, few, many, or a class for an expanded clone.

clone_size: NA
j_call: TRBJ2-7
v_call: TRBV11-2
d_call: NA
cdr3_aa: CASSLLPRALGYEQYF
cdr3_nt: TGTGCCAGCAGCTTACTCCCTCGGGCTCTTGGCTACGAGCAGTACTTC

clone_size: once
j_call: TRBJ1-1
v_call: TRBV5-6
d_call: NA
cdr3_aa: CASSSSGRGNTEAFF
cdr3_nt: TGTGCCAGCAGCTCTTCCGGCAGGGGGAACACTGAAGCTTTCTTT

clone_size: NA
j_call: TRBJ1-5
v_call: TRBV6-6
d_call: TRBD1
cdr3_aa: CASSYGTGNSNQPQHF
cdr3_nt: TGTGCCAGCAGTTACGGGACAGGGAATAGCAATCAGCCCCAGCATTTT

clone_size: NA
j_call: TRBJ2-3
v_call: TRBV28
d_call: TRBD1
cdr3_aa: CASSRTGRGSTDTQYF
cdr3_nt: TGTGCCAGCAGCCGGACAGGCCGGGGTAGCACAGATACGCAGTATTTT

clone_size: NA
j_call: TRBJ2-7
v_call: TRBV7-2
d_call: TRBD1
cdr3_aa: CASSSAPQGYEQYF
cdr3_nt: TGTGCCAGCAGCTCAGCCCCACAGGGGTACGAGCAGTACTTC

clone_size: NA
j_call: TRBJ1-1
v_call: TRBV27
d_call: TRBD1
cdr3_aa: CASSLSTGGYTEAFF
cdr3_nt: TGTGCCAGCAGCCTATCCACAGGGGGCTACACTGAAGCTTTCTTT

clone_size: NA
j_call: TRBJ2-7
v_call: TRBV6-5
d_call: TRBD1
cdr3_aa: CASSPGTGRAYEQYF
cdr3_nt: TGTGCCAGCAGTCCTGGGACAGGCCGAGCCTACGAGCAGTACTTC

clone_size: NA
j_call: TRBJ2-7
v_call: TRBV28
d_call: NA
cdr3_aa: CASSSVDQMSSSYEQYF
cdr3_nt: TGTGCCAGCAGTTCGGTTGATCAGATGTCCTCCTCCTACGAGCAGTACTTC

clone_size: once
j_call: TRBJ2-7
v_call: TRBV19
d_call: TRBD2
cdr3_aa: CASSLGSGGYTYEQYF
cdr3_nt: TGTGCCAGTAGTCTTGGGAGCGGGGGTTACACCTACGAGCAGTACTTC

clone_size: NA
j_call: TRBJ1-5
v_call: TRBV6-2/TRBV6-3
d_call: NA
cdr3_aa: CASSSDAGSPQHF
cdr3_nt: TGTGCCAGCAGTTCCGACGCAGGGTCGCCCCAGCATTTT

clone_size: NA
j_call: TRBJ1-1
v_call: TRBV11-2
d_call: TRBD1
cdr3_aa: CASSYRGTVLSNTEAFF
cdr3_nt: TGTGCCAGCAGCTACCGGGGGACAGTTCTTTCCAACACTGAAGCTTTCTTT

clone_size: NA
j_call: TRBJ2-7
v_call: TRBV28
d_call: NA
cdr3_aa: CASSSLGGTPYEQYF
cdr3_nt: TGTGCCAGCAGTTCTCTAGGTGGCACCCCCTACGAGCAGTACTTC

clone_size: once
j_call: TRBJ2-7
v_call: TRBV27
d_call: NA
cdr3_aa: CASSSAQGYEQYF
cdr3_nt: TGTGCCAGCAGTTCAGCACAGGGTTACGAGCAGTACTTC

clone_size: NA
j_call: TRBJ1-2
v_call: TRBV7-9
d_call: TRBD1
cdr3_aa: CASSLKGQGDDPGGYTF
cdr3_nt: TGTGCCAGCAGCTTAAAGGGACAGGGTGATGATCCGGGTGGCTACACCTTC

clone_size: NA
j_call: TRBJ1-1
v_call: TRBV6-2/TRBV6-3
d_call: TRBD1
cdr3_aa: CASSYTQGRDPEAFF
cdr3_nt: TGTGCCAGCAGTTATACACAGGGGAGAGATCCTGAAGCTTTCTTT

clone_size: few
j_call: TRBJ1-2
v_call: TRBV6-4
d_call: NA
cdr3_aa: CASSRRGGEGYGYTF
cdr3_nt: TGTGCCAGCAGTCGTCGGGGGGGCGAAGGCTATGGCTACACCTTC

clone_size: NA
j_call: TRBJ1-4
v_call: TRBV27
d_call: NA
cdr3_aa: CASSFNPSDSSEKLFF
cdr3_nt: TGTGCCAGCAGTTTCAACCCGTCGGACAGCTCTGAAAAACTGTTTTTT

clone_size: NA
j_call: TRBJ2-2
v_call: TRBV5-5
d_call: NA
cdr3_aa: CASSAGHPGELFF
cdr3_nt: TGTGCCAGCAGCGCGGGACACCCCGGGGAGCTGTTTTTT

clone_size: NA
j_call: TRBJ1-1
v_call: TRBV2
d_call: NA
cdr3_aa: CASRGEGKNTEAFF
cdr3_nt: TGTGCCAGCAGGGGGGAGGGGAAGAACACTGAAGCTTTCTTT

clone_size: NA
j_call: TRBJ2-5
v_call: TRBV5-8
d_call: NA
cdr3_aa: CAGSTVRVAQYF
cdr3_nt: TGTGCCGGGTCGACAGTACGAGTGGCCCAGTACTTC

clone_size: NA
j_call: TRBJ2-1
v_call: TRBV10-1
d_call: NA
cdr3_aa: CASSQFSGGEVGEQFF
cdr3_nt: TGCGCCAGCAGCCAGTTTTCGGGGGGCGAGGTCGGTGAGCAGTTCTTC

clone_size: NA
j_call: TRBJ2-7
v_call: TRBV5-1
d_call: NA
cdr3_aa: CASSLGAGPAYEQYF
cdr3_nt: TGCGCCAGCAGCTTGGGGGCGGGACCAGCCTACGAGCAGTACTTC

clone_size: once
j_call: TRBJ2-5
v_call: TRBV9
d_call: NA
cdr3_aa: CASSASGRRETQYF
cdr3_nt: TGTGCCAGCAGCGCCTCAGGACGAAGAGAGACCCAGTACTTC

clone_size: NA
j_call: TRBJ2-3
v_call: TRBV19
d_call: NA
cdr3_aa: CASSIGGVEYF
cdr3_nt: TGTGCCAGTAGTATAGGGGGGGTGGAGTATTTT

clone_size: NA
j_call: TRBJ1-3
v_call: TRBV4-2
d_call: NA
cdr3_aa: CASSQEDGGPSGNTIYF
cdr3_nt: TGTGCCAGCAGCCAAGAAGACGGGGGACCCTCTGGAAACACCATATATTTT

clone_size: NA
j_call: TRBJ1-1
v_call: TRBV14
d_call: TRBD1
cdr3_aa: CASSHLEQGSGTEAFF
cdr3_nt: TGTGCCAGCAGCCACTTGGAACAGGGGAGTGGGACTGAAGCTTTCTTT

clone_size: NA
j_call: TRBJ2-5
v_call: TRBV2
d_call: NA
cdr3_aa: CASGLLETQYF
cdr3_nt: TGTGCCAGCGGCCTACTAGAGACCCAGTACTTC

clone_size: once
j_call: TRBJ2-3
v_call: TRBV7-2
d_call: NA
cdr3_aa: CASSTKKGGGGTDTQYF
cdr3_nt: TGTGCCAGCAGCACAAAGAAGGGGGGAGGCGGCACAGATACGCAGTATTTT

clone_size: NA
j_call: TRBJ1-1
v_call: TRBV5-5
d_call: TRBD1
cdr3_aa: CASSPTGTNTEAFF
cdr3_nt: TGTGCCAGCAGCCCGACAGGGACGAACACTGAAGCTTTCTTT

clone_size: NA
j_call: TRBJ1-1
v_call: TRBV6-5
d_call: NA
cdr3_aa: CASSYDSWEGTEAFF
cdr3_nt: TGTGCCAGCAGTTACGATTCCTGGGAGGGGACTGAAGCTTTCTTT

clone_size: NA
j_call: TRBJ2-7
v_call: TRBV3-1/TRBV3-2
d_call: NA
cdr3_aa: CASRPSGGPYEQYF
cdr3_nt: TGTGCCAGCAGACCCTCGGGGGGCCCGTACGAGCAGTACTTC

clone_size: NA
j_call: TRBJ2-3
v_call: TRBV29-1
d_call: NA
cdr3_aa: CSVDQGTADTQYF
cdr3_nt: TGCAGCGTTGACCAGGGGACGGCAGATACGCAGTATTTT

clone_size: NA
j_call: TRBJ1-4
v_call: TRBV28
d_call: NA
cdr3_aa: CASSLRATNEKLFF
cdr3_nt: TGTGCCAGCAGTTTAAGGGCAACTAATGAAAAACTGTTTTTT

clone_size: once
j_call: TRBJ2-7
v_call: TRBV27
d_call: TRBD2
cdr3_aa: CASSLAGGPGDEQYF
cdr3_nt: TGTGCCAGCAGTCTAGCGGGAGGGCCGGGAGACGAGCAGTACTTC

clone_size: NA
j_call: TRBJ1-2
v_call: TRBV27
d_call: TRBD1
cdr3_aa: CARMGARGGSDNYGYTF
cdr3_nt: TGTGCCCGCATGGGGGCCAGGGGGGGATCAGATAACTATGGCTACACCTTC

clone_size: NA
j_call: TRBJ2-7
v_call: TRBV4-1
d_call: TRBD1
cdr3_aa: CASSQETGDSYEQYF
cdr3_nt: TGCGCCAGCAGCCAAGAAACAGGGGATTCCTACGAGCAGTACTTC

clone_size: NA
j_call: TRBJ2-5
v_call: TRBV9
d_call: NA
cdr3_aa: CASSDGGRETQYF
cdr3_nt: TGTGCCAGCAGTGATGGGGGGCGAGAGACCCAGTACTTC

clone_size: NA
j_call: TRBJ1-2
v_call: TRBV3-1/TRBV3-2
d_call: TRBD1
cdr3_aa: CASSQGSRGGYGYTF
cdr3_nt: TGTGCCAGCAGCCAAGGCTCCAGGGGGGGATATGGCTACACCTTC

clone_size: NA
j_call: TRBJ2-7
v_call: TRBV7-4
d_call: NA
cdr3_aa: CASSLEPPKQPPCYEQYF
cdr3_nt: TGTGCCAGCAGCTTAGAACCCCCGAAGCAGCCTCCTTGCTACGAGCAGTACTTC

clone_size: NA
j_call: TRBJ1-5
v_call: TRBV5-1
d_call: NA
cdr3_aa: CASSLTGSYSNQPQHF
cdr3_nt: TGCGCCAGCAGCTTGACAGGGTCGTATAGCAATCAGCCCCAGCATTTT

clone_size: NA
j_call: TRBJ2-3
v_call: TRBV21-1
d_call: NA
cdr3_aa: CASSKVIRMEEGTDTQYF
cdr3_nt: TGTGCCAGCAGCAAAGTAATCAGAATGGAGGAGGGCACAGATACGCAGTATTTT

clone_size: NA
j_call: TRBJ2-7
v_call: TRBV9
d_call: NA
cdr3_aa: CASSQQASGDSEQYF
cdr3_nt: TGTGCCAGCAGTCAACAGGCATCGGGCGATTCCGAGCAGTACTTC

clone_size: NA
j_call: TRBJ1-2
v_call: TRBV6-5
d_call: NA
cdr3_aa: CASRRPGFNYGYTF
cdr3_nt: TGTGCCAGCCGGCGACCAGGATTTAACTATGGCTACACCTTC

clone_size: NA
j_call: TRBJ2-5
v_call: TRBV28
d_call: NA
cdr3_aa: CASSFPWSAGTQYF
cdr3_nt: TGTGCCAGCAGTTTCCCCTGGAGCGCGGGGACCCAGTACTTC

clone_size: NA
j_call: TRBJ1-1
v_call: TRBV6-5
d_call: TRBD1
cdr3_aa: CASVKQGVRDTEAFF
cdr3_nt: TGTGCCAGTGTGAAACAGGGGGTTAGGGACACTGAAGCTTTCTTT

clone_size: NA
j_call: TRBJ2-5
v_call: TRBV27
d_call: NA
cdr3_aa: CASSLSRLGSTWETQYF
cdr3_nt: TGTGCCAGCAGTTTATCGAGGTTAGGGTCGACGTGGGAGACCCAGTACTTC

clone_size: once
j_call: TRBJ2-7
v_call: TRBV11-1
d_call: NA
cdr3_aa: CASSLDYRGRSYEQYF
cdr3_nt: TGTGCCAGCAGCTTAGATTACCGGGGACGCTCCTACGAGCAGTACTTC

clone_size: NA
j_call: TRBJ2-5
v_call: TRBV7-2
d_call: NA
cdr3_aa: CASSFGETQYF
cdr3_nt: TGTGCCAGCAGCTTCGGAGAGACCCAGTACTTC

clone_size: NA
j_call: TRBJ2-7
v_call: TRBV10-1
d_call: NA
cdr3_aa: CASSEARNSYEQYF
cdr3_nt: TGCGCCAGCAGTGAGGCTAGGAACTCCTACGAGCAGTACTTC

clone_size: NA
j_call: TRBJ2-1
v_call: TRBV10-2
d_call: TRBD2
cdr3_aa: CASNDGTNYNEQFF
cdr3_nt: TGCGCCAGCAACGACGGGACTAACTACAATGAGCAGTTCTTC

clone_size: once
j_call: TRBJ1-1
v_call: TRBV29-1
d_call: NA
cdr3_aa: CSVMQSPNTEAFF
cdr3_nt: TGCAGCGTTATGCAGTCGCCAAACACTGAAGCTTTCTTT

clone_size: NA
j_call: TRBJ2-7
v_call: TRBV7-8
d_call: NA
cdr3_aa: CASSLGPGTYEQYF
cdr3_nt: TGTGCCAGCAGCTTAGGTCCAGGAACCTACGAGCAGTACTTC

clone_size: NA
j_call: TRBJ2-3
v_call: TRBV4-1
d_call: TRBD2
cdr3_aa: CASSHRVGGGSTDTQYF
cdr3_nt: TGCGCCAGCAGCCACAGAGTTGGCGGGGGATCCACAGATACGCAGTATTTT

clone_size: NA
j_call: TRBJ1-5
v_call: TRBV28
d_call: NA
cdr3_aa: CASSLWGRGTLWSQPQHF
cdr3_nt: TGTGCCAGCAGTTTATGGGGGAGGGGGACCCTCTGGAGTCAGCCCCAGCATTTT